This TCR beta chain was identified in a study of breast tumors, draining lymph nodes, adjacent tissues. The V and J ends lost 6 bases and 2 bases, in that order; junction bases with no gene match: 6. CDR3 length: 14 residues. Germline V gene data show CDR1 as DFQATT and CDR2 as SNEGSKA (reference sequence). In TCRdb, the multiplex PCR reads were re-called with MiXCR into one record per CDR3 protein. The repertoire holds roughly 14,000 distinct CDR3 sequences, around 55% seen once, with over 30% in the top ten. The chain joins TRBV20-1 to TRBJ2-7, with TRBD2 matching 11 bases. The clonotype was recovered from a female donor with breast cancer. Some clones in this sample may be carry-over from other donors' samples. Sequenced: tumor-adjacent breast tissue. The CDR3 DNA is TGCAGTGCATCACCGGGACTAGCGGCCTACGAGCAGTACTTC. Amino acid sequence: CSASPGLAAYEQYF.